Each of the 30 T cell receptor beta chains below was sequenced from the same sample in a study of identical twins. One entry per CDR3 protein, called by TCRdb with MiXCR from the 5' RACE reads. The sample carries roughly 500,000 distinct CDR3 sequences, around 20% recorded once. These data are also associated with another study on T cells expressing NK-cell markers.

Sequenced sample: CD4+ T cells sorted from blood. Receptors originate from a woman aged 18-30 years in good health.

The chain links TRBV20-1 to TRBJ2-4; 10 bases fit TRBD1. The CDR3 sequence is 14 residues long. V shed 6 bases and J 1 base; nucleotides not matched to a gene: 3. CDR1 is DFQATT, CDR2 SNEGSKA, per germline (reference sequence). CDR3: CSAQGQGAKNIQYF. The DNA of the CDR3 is TGCAGTGCGCAGGGACAGGGGGCCAAAAACATTCAGTACTTC.

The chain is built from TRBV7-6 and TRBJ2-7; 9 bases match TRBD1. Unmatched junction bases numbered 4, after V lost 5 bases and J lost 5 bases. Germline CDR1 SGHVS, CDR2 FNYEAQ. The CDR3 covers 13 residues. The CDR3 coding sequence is TGTGCCAGCAGCCACCGGACAGGGGACGAGCAGTACTTC. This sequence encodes CASSHRTGDEQYF. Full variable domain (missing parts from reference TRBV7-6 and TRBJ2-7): GAGVSQSPRYKVTKRGQDVALRCDPISGHVSLYWYRQALGQGPEFLTYFNYEAQQDKSGLPNDRFSAERPEGSISTLTIQRTEQRDSAMYRCASSHRTGDEQYFGPGTRLTVT.

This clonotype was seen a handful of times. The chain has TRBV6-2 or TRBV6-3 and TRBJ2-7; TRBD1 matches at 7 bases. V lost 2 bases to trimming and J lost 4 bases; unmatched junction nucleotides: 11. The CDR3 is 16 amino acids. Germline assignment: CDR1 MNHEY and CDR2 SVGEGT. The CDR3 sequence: CASSYGTDSLGYEQYF. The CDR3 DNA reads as TGTGCCAGCAGTTACGGGACAGATAGCCTTGGATACGAGCAGTACTTC.

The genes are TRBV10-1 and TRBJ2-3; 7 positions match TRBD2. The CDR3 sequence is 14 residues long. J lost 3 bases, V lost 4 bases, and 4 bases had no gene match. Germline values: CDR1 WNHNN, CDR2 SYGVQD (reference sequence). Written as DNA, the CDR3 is TGCGCCAGCAGTGGCAGCGGGAAGACAGATACGCAGTATTTT. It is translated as CASSGSGKTDTQYF.

The CDR3: CASGPGTNEKLFF. The CDR3 bases are TGTGCCAGCGGCCCGGGTACTAATGAAAAACTGTTTTTT. The gene calls are TRBV7-2 and TRBJ1-4; D unclear. In germline, CDR1 is SGHTA, CDR2 FQGNSA. Trimming shortened V by 8 bases and J by 2 bases, and 9 bases separated the two germline ends. The CDR3 contains 13 residues.

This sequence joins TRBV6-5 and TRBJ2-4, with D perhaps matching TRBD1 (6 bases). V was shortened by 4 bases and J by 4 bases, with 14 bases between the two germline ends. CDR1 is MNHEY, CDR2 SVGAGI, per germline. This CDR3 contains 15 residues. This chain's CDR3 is CASSFNRDTKNIQYF. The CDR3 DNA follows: TGTGCCAGCAGTTTTAACCGGGACACTAAAAACATTCAGTACTTC.

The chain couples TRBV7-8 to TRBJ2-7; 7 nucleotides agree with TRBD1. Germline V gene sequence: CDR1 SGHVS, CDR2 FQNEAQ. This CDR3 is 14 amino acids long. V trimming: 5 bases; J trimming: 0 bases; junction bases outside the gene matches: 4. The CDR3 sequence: CASSQQGSSYEQYF. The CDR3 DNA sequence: TGTGCCAGCAGCCAACAGGGGAGCTCCTACGAGCAGTACTTC.

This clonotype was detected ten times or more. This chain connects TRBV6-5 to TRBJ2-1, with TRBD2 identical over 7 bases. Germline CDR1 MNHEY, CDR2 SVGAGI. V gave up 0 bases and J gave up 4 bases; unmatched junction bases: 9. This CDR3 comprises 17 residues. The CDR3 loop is CASSYSLPSGIYNEQFF. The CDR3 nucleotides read TGTGCCAGCAGTTACTCCCTACCTAGCGGAATTTACAATGAGCAGTTCTTC.

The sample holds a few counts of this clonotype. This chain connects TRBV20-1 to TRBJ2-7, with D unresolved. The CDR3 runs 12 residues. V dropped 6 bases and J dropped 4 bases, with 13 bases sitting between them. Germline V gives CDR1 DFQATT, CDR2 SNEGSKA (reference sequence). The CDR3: CSAIQPPYEQYF. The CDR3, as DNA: TGCAGTGCCATCCAACCCCCATACGAGCAGTACTTC.

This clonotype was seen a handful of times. CDR3 nucleotide sequence: TGTGCCAGCAGCTTAGGTCTCAGTCACGATACGCAGTATTTT. Its protein product is CASSLGLSHDTQYF. This chain links TRBV11-3 with TRBJ2-3; unclear D gene. V was pared by 1 base and J by 6 bases, with 11 bases between. CDR1 and CDR2 from the germline V gene are SGHNT and YENEEA. The CDR3 runs 14 residues.

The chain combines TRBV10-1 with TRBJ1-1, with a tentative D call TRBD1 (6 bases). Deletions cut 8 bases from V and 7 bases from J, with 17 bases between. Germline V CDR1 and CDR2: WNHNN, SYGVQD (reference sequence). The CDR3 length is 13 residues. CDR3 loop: CASRPTTGVEAFF. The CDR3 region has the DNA TGCGCCAGCCGACCCACGACAGGCGTTGAAGCTTTCTTT.

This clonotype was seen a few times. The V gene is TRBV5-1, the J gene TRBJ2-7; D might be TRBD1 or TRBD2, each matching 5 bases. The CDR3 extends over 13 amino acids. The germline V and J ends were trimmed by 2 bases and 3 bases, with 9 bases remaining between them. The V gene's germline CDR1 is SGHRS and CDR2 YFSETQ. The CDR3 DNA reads TGCGCCAGCAGCTTCGCAGGGAGCTACGAGCAGTACTTC. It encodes CASSFAGSYEQYF.

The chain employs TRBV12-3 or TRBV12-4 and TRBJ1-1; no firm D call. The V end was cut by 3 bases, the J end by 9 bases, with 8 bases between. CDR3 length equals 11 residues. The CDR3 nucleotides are TGTGCCAGCAGTTTCTCACAGAAAGCTTTCTTT. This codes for CASSFSQKAFF.

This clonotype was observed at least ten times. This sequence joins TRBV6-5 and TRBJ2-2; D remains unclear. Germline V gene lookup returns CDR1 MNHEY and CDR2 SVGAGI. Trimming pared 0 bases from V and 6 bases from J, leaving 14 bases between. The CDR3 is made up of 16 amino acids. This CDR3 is CASSYSNPIGPGELFF. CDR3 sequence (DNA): TGTGCCAGCAGTTACTCGAACCCCATCGGCCCCGGGGAGCTGTTTTTT.

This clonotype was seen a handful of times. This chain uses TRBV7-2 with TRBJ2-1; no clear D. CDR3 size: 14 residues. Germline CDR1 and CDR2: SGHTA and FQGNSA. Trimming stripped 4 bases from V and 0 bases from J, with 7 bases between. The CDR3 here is CASSSQSSYNEQFF. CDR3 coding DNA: TGTGCCAGCAGCTCCCAAAGCTCCTACAATGAGCAGTTCTTC.

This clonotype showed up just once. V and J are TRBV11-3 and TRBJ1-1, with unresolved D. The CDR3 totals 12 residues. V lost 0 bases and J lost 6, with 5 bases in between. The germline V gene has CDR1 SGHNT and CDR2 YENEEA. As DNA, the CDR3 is TGTGCCAGCAGCTTAGAGAGGGCTGAAGCTTTCTTT. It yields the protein CASSLERAEAFF.

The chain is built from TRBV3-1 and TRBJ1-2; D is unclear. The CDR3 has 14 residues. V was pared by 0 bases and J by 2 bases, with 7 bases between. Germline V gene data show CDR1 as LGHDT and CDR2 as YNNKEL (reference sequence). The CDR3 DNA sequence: TGTGCCAGCAGCCAAGATGTGGGAAACTATGGCTACACCTTC. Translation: CASSQDVGNYGYTF.

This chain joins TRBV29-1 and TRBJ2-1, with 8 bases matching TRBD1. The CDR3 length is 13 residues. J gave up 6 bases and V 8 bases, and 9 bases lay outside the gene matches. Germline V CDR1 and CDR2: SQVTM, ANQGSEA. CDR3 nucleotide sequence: TGCAGCACTGGGGGGACAGGCGTCAATGAGCAGTTCTTC. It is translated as CSTGGTGVNEQFF.

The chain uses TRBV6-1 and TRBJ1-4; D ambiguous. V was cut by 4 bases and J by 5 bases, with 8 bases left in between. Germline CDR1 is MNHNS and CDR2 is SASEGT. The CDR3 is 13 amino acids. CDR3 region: CASSGWVNEKLFF. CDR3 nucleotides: TGTGCCAGCAGTGGTTGGGTGAATGAAAAACTGTTTTTT.

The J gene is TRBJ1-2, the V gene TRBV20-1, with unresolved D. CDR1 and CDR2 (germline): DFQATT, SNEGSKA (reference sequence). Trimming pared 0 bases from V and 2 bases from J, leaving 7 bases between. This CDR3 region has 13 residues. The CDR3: CSAREGSNYGYTF. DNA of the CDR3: TGCAGTGCTAGAGAGGGGTCGAACTATGGCTACACCTTC.

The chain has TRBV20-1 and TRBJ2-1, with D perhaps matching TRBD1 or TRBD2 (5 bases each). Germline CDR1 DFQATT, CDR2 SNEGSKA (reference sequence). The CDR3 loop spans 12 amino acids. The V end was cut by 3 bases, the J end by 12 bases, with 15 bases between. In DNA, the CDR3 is TGCAGTGCTAGGGGACCTAGGGCGGTGCAGTTCTTC. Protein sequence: CSARGPRAVQFF.

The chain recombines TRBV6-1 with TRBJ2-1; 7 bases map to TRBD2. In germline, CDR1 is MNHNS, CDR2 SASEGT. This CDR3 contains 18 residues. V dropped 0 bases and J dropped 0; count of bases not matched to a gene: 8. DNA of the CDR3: TGTGCCAGCAGTGAAGCTCGGGGGAGGGCGCGCTCCTACAATGAGCAGTTCTTC. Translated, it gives CASSEARGRARSYNEQFF.

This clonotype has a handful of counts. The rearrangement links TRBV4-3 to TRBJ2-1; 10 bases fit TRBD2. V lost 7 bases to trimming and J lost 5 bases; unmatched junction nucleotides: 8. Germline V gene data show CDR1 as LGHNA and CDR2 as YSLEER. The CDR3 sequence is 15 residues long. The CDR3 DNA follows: TGCGCCAGCACTCGAGCACTAGCGGGAAACAATGAGCAGTTCTTC. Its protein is CASTRALAGNNEQFF.

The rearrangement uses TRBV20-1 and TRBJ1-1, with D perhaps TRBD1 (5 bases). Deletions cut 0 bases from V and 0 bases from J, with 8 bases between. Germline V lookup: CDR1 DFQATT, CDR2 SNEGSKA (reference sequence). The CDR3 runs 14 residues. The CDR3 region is CSAREDTMNTEAFF. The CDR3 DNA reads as TGCAGTGCTAGAGAGGACACAATGAACACTGAAGCTTTCTTT.

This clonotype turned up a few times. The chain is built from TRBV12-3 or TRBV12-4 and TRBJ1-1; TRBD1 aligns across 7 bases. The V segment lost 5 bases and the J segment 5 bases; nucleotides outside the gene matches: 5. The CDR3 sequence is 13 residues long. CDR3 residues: CASSHRGGTEAFF. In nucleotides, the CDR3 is TGTGCCAGCAGTCACAGGGGCGGGACTGAAGCTTTCTTT.

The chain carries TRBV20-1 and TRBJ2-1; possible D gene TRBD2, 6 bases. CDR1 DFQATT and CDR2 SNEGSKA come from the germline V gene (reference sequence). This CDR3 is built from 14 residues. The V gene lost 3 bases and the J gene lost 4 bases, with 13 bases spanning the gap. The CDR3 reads CSASQGGGYNEQFF. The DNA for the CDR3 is TGCAGTGCTAGCCAGGGAGGTGGATACAATGAGCAGTTCTTC.

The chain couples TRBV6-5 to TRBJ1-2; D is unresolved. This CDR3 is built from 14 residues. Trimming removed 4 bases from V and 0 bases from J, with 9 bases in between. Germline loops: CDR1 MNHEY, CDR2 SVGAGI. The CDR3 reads CASSFTDANYGYTF. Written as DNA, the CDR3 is TGTGCCAGCAGTTTTACCGACGCTAACTATGGCTACACCTTC.

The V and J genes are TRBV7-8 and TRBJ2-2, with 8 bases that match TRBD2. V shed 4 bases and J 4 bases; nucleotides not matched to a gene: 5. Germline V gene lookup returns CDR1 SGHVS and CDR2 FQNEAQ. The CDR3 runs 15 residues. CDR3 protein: CASSWSGGATGELFF. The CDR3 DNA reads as TGTGCCAGCAGCTGGAGCGGGGGCGCCACCGGGGAGCTGTTTTTT. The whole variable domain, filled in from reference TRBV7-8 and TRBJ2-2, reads GAGVSQSPRYKVAKRGQDVALRCDPISGHVSLFWYQQALGQGPEFLTYFQNEAQLDKSGLPSDRFFAERPEGSVSTLKIQRTQQEDSAVYLCASSWSGGATGELFFGEGSRLTVL.

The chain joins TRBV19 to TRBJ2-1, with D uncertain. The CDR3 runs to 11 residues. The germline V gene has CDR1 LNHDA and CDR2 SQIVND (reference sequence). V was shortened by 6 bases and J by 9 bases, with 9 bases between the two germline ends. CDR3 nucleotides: TGTGCCAGTAGAAGCCCCGGTGAGCAGTTCTTC. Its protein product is CASRSPGEQFF. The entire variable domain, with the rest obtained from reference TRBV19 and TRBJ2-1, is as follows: DGGITQSPKYLFRKEGQNVTLSCEQNLNHDAMYWYRQDPGQGLRLIYYSQIVNDFQKGDIAEGYSVSREKKESFPLTVTSAQKNPTAFYLCASRSPGEQFFGPGTRLTVL.

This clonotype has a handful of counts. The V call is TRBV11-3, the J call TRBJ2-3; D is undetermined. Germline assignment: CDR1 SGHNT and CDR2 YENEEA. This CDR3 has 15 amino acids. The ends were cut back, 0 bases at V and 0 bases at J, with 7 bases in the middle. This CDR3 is CASSLEGLSTDTQYF. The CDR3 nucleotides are TGTGCCAGCAGCTTAGAGGGTTTGAGCACAGATACGCAGTATTTT.